This T cell receptor beta chain was documented in a study of PD-L1 blockade in urothelial cancer. Turning to the study itself: Most patients, about 85% of the roughly 29, were males with bladder-origin cancer. Earlier, patients had received 0 to 3 chemotherapy regimens.

The table came from immunoSEQ multiplex PCR; TCRdb's copy has only in-frame clones and leaves some out. Of just under 50,000 clones in the sample, about 81% were seen once. This CDR3 has 17 amino acids. With 6 bases clipped from V and 0 bases from J, the junction kept 9 bases outside the gene matches. Per germline, CDR1 MNHEY and CDR2 SMNVEV (reference sequence). Regarding time point: pretreatment peripheral blood. Patients yielded 1 to 8 samples each, pretreatment and on-treatment. J is TRBJ2-4 and V is TRBV27; TRBD2 matches 9 bases. The sequence came from a man between 65 and 80 years old with urothelial cancer. The sequences come from PBMCs, collected around atezolizumab (anti-PD-L1) treatment. CDR3 nucleotides: TGTGCCAGCAGAAATTTCCTAGCGGGATCAGCCAAAAACATTCAGTACTTC. Amino acids: CASRNFLAGSAKNIQYF.